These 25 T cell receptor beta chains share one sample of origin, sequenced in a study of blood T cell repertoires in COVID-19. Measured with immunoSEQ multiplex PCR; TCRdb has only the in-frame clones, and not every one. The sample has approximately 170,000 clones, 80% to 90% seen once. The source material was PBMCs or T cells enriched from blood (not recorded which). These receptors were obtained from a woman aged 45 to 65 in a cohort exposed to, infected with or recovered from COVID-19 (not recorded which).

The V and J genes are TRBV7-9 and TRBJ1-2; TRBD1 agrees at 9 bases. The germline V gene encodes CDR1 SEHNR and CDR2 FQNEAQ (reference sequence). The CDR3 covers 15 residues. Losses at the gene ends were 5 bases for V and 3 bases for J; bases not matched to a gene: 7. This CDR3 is CASSTGTGTYYGYTF. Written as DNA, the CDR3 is TGTGCCAGCAGCACCGGGACAGGGACTTACTATGGCTACACCTTC.

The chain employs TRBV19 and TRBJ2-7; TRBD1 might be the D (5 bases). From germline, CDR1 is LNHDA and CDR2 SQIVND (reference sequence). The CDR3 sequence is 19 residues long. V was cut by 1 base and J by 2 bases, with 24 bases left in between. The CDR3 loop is CASSIAHGRSTESTYEQYF. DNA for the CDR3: TGTGCCAGTAGTATAGCCCACGGCCGGTCGACAGAGAGTACCTACGAGCAGTACTTC.

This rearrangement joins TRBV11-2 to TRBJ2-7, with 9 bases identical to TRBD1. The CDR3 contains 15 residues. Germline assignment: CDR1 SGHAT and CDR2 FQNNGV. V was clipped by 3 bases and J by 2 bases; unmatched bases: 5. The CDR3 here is CASSFKTGGTYEQYF. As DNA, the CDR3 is TGTGCCAGCAGCTTTAAGACAGGGGGAACCTACGAGCAGTACTTC.

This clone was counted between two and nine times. CDR3 DNA: TGTGCCAGCTCACCGGCGGGAACAGCCTACGAGCAGTACTTC. It encodes CASSPAGTAYEQYF. The chain is built from TRBV18 and TRBJ2-7; tentatively, D is TRBD2 (6 bases). Per germline, CDR1 KGHSH and CDR2 LQKENI. The CDR3 length is 14 residues. V lost 3 bases, J lost 2 bases, and 11 bases lay in between. The whole variable domain, remainder taken from reference TRBV18 and TRBJ2-7, is NAGVMQNPRHLVRRRGQEARLRCSPMKGHSHVYWYRQLPEEGLKFMVYLQKENIIDESGMPKERFSAEFPKEGPSILRIQQVVRGDSAAYFCASSPAGTAYEQYFGPGTRLTVT.

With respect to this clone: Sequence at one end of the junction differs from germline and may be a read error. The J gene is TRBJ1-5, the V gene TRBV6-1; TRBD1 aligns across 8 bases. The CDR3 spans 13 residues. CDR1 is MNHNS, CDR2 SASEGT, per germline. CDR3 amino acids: CASREGQGGPQHF. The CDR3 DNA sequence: TGTGCCAGCAGGGAAGGACAGGGAGGACCCCAGCATTTT.

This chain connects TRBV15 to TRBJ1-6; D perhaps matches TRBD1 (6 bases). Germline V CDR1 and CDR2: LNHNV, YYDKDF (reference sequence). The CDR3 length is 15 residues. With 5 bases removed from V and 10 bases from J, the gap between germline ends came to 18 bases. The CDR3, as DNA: TGTGCCACCAGCGGAGCCTTCGGGGGGGGCTCACCCCTCCACTTT. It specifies CATSGAFGGGSPLHF. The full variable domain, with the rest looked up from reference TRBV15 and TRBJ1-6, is DAMVIQNPRYQVTQFGKPVTLSCSQTLNHNVMYWYQQKSSQAPKLLFHYYDKDFNNEADTPDNFQSRRPNTSFCFLDIRSPGLGDTAMYLCATSGAFGGGSPLHFGNGTRLTVT.

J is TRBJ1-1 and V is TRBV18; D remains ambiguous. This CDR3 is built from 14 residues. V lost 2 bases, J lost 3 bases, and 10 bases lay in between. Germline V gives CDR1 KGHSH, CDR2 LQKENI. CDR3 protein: CASSPSGRDTEAFF. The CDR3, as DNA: TGTGCCAGCTCACCAAGCGGGCGCGACACTGAAGCTTTCTTT.

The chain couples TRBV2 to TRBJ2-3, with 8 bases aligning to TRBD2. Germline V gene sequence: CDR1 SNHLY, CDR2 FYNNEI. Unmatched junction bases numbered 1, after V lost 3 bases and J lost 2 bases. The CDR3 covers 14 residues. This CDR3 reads CASSDGGATDTQYF. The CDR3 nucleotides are TGTGCCAGCAGTGACGGGGGGGCCACAGATACGCAGTATTTT.

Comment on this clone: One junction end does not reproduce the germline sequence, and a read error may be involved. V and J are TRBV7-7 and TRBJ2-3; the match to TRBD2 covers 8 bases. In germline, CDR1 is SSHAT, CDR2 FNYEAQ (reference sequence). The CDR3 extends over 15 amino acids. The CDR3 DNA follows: TGTGCTAGCAGCCCAACGGGAGGGCCGAGAGATACGCAGTATTTT. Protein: CASSPTGGPRDTQYF. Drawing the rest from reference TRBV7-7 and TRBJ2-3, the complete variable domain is GAGVSQSPRYKVTKRGQDVTLRCDPISSHATLYWYQQALGQGPEFLTYFNYEAQPDKSGLPSDRFSAERPEGSISTLTIQRTEQRDSAMYRCASSPTGGPRDTQYFGPGTRLTVL.

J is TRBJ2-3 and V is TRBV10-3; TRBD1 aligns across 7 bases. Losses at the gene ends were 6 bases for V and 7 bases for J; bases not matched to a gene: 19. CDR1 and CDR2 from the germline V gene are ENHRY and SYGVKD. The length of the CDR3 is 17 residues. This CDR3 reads CAIRPLTGTDISNTQYF. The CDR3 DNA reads TGTGCCATCAGACCCCTTACCGGGACAGATATCTCGAATACGCAGTATTTT.

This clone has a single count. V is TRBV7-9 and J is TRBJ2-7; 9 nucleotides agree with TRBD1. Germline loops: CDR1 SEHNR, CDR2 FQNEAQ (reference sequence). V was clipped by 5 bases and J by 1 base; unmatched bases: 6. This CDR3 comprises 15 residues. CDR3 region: CASSTGGAKSYEQYF. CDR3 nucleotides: TGTGCCAGCAGCACAGGGGGCGCGAAGTCCTACGAGCAGTACTTC.

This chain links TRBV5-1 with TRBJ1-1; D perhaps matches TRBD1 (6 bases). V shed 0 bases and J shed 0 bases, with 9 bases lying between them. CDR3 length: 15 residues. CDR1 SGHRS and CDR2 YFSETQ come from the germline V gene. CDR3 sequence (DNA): TGCGCCAGCAGCTTGGCCACAGGGCTGAACACTGAAGCTTTCTTT. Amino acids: CASSLATGLNTEAFF.

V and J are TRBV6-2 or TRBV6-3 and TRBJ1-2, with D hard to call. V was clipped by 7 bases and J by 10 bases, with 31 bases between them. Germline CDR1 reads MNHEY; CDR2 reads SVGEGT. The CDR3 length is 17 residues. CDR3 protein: CASNPEGQSPGGRNYTF. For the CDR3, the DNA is TGTGCCAGCAACCCTGAGGGCCAGTCCCCGGGAGGACGGAACTACACCTTC.

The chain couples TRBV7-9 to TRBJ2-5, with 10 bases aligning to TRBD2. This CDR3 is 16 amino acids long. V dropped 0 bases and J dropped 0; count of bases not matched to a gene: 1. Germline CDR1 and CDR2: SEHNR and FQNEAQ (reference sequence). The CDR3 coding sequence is TGTGCCAGCAGCTTAGCGACTAGCGGGTACCAAGAGACCCAGTACTTC. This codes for CASSLATSGYQETQYF.

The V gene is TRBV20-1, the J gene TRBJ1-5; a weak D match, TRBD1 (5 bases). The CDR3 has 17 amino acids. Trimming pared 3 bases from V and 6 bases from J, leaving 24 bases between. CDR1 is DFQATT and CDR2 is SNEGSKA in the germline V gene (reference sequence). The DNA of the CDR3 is TGCAGTGCTAGTTCGGCAGCGAGCAGGGAAAAGGGTCAGCCCCAGCATTTT. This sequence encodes CSASSAASREKGQPQHF.

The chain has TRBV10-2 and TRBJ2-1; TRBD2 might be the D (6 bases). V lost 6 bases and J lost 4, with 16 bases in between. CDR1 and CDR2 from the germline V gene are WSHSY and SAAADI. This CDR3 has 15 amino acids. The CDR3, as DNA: TGCGCCAGCAGGGCATACGGGAGTGGATACAATGAGCAGTTCTTC. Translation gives CASRAYGSGYNEQFF.

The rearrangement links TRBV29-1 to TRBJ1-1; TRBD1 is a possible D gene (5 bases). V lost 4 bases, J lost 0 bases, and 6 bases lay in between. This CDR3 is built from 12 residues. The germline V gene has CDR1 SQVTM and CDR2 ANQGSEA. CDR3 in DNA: TGCAGCGTTGGGACATTGAACACTGAAGCTTTCTTT. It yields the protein CSVGTLNTEAFF. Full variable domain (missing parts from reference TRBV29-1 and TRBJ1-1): SAVISQKPSRDICQRGTSLTIQCQVDSQVTMMFWYRQQPGQSLTLIATANQGSEATYESGFVIDKFPISRPNLTFSTLTVSNMSPEDSSIYLCSVGTLNTEAFFGQGTRLTVV.

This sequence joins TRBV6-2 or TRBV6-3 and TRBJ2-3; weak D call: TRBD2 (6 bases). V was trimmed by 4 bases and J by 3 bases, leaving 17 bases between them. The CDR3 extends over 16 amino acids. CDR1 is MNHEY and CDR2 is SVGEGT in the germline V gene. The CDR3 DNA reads TGTGCCAGCAGTTTAGAACGACTAGGGACGACAGATACGCAGTATTTT. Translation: CASSLERLGTTDTQYF.

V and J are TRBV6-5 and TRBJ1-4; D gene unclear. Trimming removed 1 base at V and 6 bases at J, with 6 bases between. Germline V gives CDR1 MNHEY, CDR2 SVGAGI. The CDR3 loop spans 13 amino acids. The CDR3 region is CASSYFGDEKLFF. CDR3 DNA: TGTGCCAGCAGTTACTTCGGAGATGAAAAACTGTTTTTT.

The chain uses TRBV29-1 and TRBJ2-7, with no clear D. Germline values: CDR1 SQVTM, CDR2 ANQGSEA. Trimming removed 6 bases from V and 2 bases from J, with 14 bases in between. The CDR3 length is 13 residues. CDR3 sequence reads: CSVATTAAYEQYF. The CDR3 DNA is TGCAGCGTCGCGACGACTGCCGCCTACGAGCAGTACTTC.

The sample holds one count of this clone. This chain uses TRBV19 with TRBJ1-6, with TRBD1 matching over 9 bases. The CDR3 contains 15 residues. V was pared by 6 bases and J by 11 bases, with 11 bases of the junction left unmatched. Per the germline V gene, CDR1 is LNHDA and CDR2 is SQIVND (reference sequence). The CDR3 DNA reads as TGTGCCAGTAGGGGAGGACAGGGGATCTGGGCACCCCTCCACTTT. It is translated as CASRGGQGIWAPLHF.

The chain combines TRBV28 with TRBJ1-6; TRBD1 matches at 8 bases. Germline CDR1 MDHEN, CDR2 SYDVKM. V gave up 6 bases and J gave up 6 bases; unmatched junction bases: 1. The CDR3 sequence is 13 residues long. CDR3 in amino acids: CASRTGANSPLHF. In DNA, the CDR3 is TGTGCCAGCAGGACAGGGGCTAATTCACCCCTCCACTTT.

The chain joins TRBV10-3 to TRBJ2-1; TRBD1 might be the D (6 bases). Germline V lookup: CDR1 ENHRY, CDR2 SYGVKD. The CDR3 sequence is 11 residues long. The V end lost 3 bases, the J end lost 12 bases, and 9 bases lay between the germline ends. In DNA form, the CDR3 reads TGTGCCATCAGTGAACAGGGCCCGCAGTTCTTC. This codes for CAISEQGPQFF.

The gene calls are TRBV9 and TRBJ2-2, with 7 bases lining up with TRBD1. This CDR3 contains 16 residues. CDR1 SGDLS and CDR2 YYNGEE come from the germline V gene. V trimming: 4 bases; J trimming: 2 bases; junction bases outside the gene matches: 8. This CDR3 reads CASSPTRTGNTGELFF. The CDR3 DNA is TGTGCCAGCAGCCCCACCAGGACAGGCAACACCGGGGAGCTGTTTTTT.

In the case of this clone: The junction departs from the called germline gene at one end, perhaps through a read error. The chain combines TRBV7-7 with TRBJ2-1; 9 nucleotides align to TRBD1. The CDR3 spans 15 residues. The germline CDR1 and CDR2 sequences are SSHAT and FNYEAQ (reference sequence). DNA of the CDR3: TGTGCTAGCAGCCTTGGGACAGGGACCTACAATGAGCAGTTCTTC. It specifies CASSLGTGTYNEQFF.